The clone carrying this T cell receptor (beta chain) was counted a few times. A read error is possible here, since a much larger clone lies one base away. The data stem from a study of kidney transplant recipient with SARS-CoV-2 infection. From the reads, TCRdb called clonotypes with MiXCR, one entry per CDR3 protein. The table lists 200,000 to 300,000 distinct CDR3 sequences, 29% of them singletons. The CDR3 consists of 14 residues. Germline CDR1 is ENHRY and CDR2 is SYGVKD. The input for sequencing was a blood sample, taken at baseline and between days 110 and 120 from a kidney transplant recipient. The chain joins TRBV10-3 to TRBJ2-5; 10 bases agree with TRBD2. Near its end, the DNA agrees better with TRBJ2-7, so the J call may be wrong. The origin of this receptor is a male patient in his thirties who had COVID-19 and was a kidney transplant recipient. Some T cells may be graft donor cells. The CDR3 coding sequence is TGTGCCGTCAGTGGGGGGCTAGCGGGAGCCGAGCAGTACTTC. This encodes CAVSGGLAGAEQYF.